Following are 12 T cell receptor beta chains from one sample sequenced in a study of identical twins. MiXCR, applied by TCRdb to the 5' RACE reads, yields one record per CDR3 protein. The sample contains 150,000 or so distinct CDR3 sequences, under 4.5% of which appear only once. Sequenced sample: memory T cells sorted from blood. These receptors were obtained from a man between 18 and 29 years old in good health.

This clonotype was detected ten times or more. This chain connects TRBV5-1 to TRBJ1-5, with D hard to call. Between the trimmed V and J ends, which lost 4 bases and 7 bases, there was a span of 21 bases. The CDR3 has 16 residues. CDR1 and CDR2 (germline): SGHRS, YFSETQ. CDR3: CASSPTGGNTRQPQHF. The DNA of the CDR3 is TGCGCCAGCAGCCCCACGGGCGGGAACACTCGACAGCCCCAGCATTTT.

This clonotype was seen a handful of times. The CDR3 DNA sequence: TGTGCCAGCAGACTAGCGGGAGGGCCTTTGACCTACAATGAGCAGTTCTTC. Protein sequence: CASRLAGGPLTYNEQFF. The chain joins TRBV3-1 to TRBJ2-1; 13 bases align to TRBD2. With 6 bases clipped from V and 2 bases from J, the junction kept 7 bases outside the gene matches. CDR3 length: 17 amino acids. CDR1 LGHDT and CDR2 YNNKEL come from the germline V gene (reference sequence).

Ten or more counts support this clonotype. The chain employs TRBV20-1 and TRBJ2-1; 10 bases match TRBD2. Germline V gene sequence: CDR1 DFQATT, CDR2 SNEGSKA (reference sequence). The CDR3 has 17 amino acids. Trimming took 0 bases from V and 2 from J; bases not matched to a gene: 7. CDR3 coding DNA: TGCAGTGCTAGAGATAAAAGCGGGAGGGCCGCCTACAATGAGCAGTTCTTC. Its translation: CSARDKSGRAAYNEQFF.

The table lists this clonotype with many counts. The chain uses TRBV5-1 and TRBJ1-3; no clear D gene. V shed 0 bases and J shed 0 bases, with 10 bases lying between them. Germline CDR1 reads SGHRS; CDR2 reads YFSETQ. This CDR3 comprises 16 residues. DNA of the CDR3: TGCGCCAGCAGCTTGGGAGGAAGTCTCTCTGGAAACACCATATATTTT. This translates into CASSLGGSLSGNTIYF.

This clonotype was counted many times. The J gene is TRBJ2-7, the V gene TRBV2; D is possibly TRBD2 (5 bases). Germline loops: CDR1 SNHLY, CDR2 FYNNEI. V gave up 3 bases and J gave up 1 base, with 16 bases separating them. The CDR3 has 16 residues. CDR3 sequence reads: CASSEGRDIGSYEQYV. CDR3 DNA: TGTGCCAGCAGTGAGGGCCGGGATATAGGATCCTACGAGCAGTACGTC.

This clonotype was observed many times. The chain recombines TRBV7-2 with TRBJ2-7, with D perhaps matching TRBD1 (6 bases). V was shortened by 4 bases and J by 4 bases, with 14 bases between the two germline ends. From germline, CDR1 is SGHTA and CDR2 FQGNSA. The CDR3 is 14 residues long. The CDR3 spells CASSSRDKQYEQYF. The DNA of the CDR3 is TGTGCCAGCAGCTCCCGGGACAAACAATACGAGCAGTACTTC.

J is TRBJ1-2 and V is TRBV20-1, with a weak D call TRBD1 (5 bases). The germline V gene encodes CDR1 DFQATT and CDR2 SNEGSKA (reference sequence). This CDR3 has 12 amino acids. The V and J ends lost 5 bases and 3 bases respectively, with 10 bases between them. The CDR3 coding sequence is TGCAGTGCTGCCGGGACCCACTATGGCTACACCTTC. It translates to CSAAGTHYGYTF.

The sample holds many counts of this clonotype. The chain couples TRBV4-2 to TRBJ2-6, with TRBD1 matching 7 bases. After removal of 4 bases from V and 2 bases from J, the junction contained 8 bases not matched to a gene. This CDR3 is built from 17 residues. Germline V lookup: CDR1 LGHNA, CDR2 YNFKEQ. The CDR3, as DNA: TGTGCCAGCAGCCCAACAGGGGAAGTTGCTGGGGCCAACGTCCTGACTTTC. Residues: CASSPTGEVAGANVLTF.

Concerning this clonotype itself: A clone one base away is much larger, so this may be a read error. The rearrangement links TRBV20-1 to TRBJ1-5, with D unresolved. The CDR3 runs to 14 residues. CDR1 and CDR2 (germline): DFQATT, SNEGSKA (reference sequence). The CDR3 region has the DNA TGCAGTGTACCCTCGCAGGTTAGCAATCAGCACCAGCATTTT. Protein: CSVPSQVSNQHQHF.

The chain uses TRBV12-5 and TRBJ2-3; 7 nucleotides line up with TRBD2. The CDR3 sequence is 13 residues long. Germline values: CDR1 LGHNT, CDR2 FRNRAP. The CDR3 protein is CASEARGEDTQYF. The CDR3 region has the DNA TGTGCCAGCGAAGCCCGGGGGGAGGATACGCAGTATTTT.

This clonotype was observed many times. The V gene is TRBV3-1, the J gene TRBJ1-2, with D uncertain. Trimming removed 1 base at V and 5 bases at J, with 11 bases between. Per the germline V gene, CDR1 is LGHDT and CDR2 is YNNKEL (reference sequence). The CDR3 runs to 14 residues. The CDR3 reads CASSQVVGSYGYTF. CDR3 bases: TGTGCCAGCAGCCAAGTTGTCGGAAGTTATGGCTACACCTTC. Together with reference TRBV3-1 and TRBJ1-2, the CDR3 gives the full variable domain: DTAVSQTPKYLVTQMGNDKSIKCEQNLGHDTMYWYKQDSKKFLKIMFSYNNKELIINETVPNRFSPKSPDKAHLNLHINSLELGDSAVYFCASSQVVGSYGYTFGSGTRLTVV.

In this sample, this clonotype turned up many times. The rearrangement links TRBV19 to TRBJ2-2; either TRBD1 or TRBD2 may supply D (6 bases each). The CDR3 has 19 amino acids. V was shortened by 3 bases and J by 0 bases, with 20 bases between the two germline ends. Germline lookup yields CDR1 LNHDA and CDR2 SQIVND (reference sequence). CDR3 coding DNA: TGTGCCAGTAGTATCCCCGGGGGACAAGGGTTCGCGAACACCGGGGAGCTGTTTTTT. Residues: CASSIPGGQGFANTGELFF.